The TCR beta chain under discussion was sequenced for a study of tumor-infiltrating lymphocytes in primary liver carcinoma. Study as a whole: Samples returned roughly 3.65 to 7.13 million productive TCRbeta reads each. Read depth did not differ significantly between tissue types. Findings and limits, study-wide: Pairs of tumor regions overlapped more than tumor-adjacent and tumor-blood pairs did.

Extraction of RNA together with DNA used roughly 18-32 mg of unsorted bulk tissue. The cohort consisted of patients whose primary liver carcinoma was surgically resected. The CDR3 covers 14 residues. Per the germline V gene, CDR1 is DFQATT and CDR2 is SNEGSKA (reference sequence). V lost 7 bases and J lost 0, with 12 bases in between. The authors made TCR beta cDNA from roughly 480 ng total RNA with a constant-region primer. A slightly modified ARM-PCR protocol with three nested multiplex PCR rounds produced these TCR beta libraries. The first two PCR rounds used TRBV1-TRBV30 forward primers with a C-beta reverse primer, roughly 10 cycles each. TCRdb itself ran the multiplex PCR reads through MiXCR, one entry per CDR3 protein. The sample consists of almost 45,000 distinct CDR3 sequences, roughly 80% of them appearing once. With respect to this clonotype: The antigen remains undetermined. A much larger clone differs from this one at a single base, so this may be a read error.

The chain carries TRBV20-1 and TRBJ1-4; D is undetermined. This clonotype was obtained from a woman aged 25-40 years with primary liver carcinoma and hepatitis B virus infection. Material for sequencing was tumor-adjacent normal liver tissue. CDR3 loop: CSVSTATTNEKLFF. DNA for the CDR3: TGCAGTGTGTCGACCGCCACAACTAATGAAAAACTGTTTTTT.